The 8 T cell receptor beta chains below all came from one sample that was sequenced in a study of blood T cells in healthy people across ages. It was with a sample-barcoded 5' primer and a J-beta primer mix that a second PCR of about 6 to 11 cycles was run. TCRdb re-called the 5' RACE reads with MiXCR, one entry per CDR3 protein. The sample shows about 700,000 distinct CDR3 sequences, about 34% of them seen only once. The sequenced material came from blood. These TCRs come from a woman of 80 years or more in good health.

This clonotype was seen many times. The rearrangement links TRBV5-1 to TRBJ2-1; TRBD2 matches at 9 bases. Germline CDR1 and CDR2: SGHRS and YFSETQ. The CDR3 has 16 residues. V gave up 2 bases and J gave up 5 bases; unmatched junction bases: 8. The CDR3 DNA reads as TGCGCCAGCAGCTTAATTAGCGGGGGCCCGAACAATGAGCAGTTCTTC. Encoded protein: CASSLISGGPNNEQFF.

This rearrangement joins TRBV30 to TRBJ1-4; D is undetermined. The CDR3 is 14 residues long. Trimming shortened V by 2 bases and J by 8 bases, and 15 bases separated the two germline ends. Germline V gene data show CDR1 as GTSNPN and CDR2 as SVGIG (reference sequence). The CDR3: CAWSPGSRGEKLFF. CDR3 bases: TGTGCCTGGAGTCCAGGCTCTAGAGGGGAAAAACTGTTTTTT.

The table lists this clonotype with many counts. The chain combines TRBV5-1 with TRBJ2-1; 9 bases are a match to TRBD1. The J segment lost 15 bases and the V segment lost 0 bases, leaving 4 bases of the junction unmatched. Germline V gene sequence: CDR1 SGHRS, CDR2 YFSETQ. The CDR3 covers 12 residues. The CDR3 sequence is CASSLAGQGGFF. The CDR3 DNA follows: TGCGCCAGCAGCTTGGCGGGACAGGGCGGGTTCTTC.

This clonotype was observed a few times. Just one base apart from a much larger clone, this may be a read error. As DNA, the CDR3 is TGCGCCAGCAGCTTGGAGGCAGGGCTTCCCGGGGAGCGGTTTTTT. Translating gives CASSLEAGLPGERFF. J is TRBJ2-2 and V is TRBV5-1; D could derive from TRBD1 or TRBD2 (5 bases each). CDR3 size: 15 residues. Germline values: CDR1 SGHRS, CDR2 YFSETQ.

This clonotype was observed many times. CDR3 region: CASSSAGQGETEAFF. The CDR3, as DNA: TGTGCCAGCAGTTCCGCGGGACAGGGTGAGACTGAAGCTTTCTTT. This sequence joins TRBV6-2 or TRBV6-3 and TRBJ1-1; 9 positions agree with TRBD1. The CDR3 covers 15 residues. V shed 4 bases and J 5 bases; nucleotides not matched to a gene: 8. Germline lookup yields CDR1 MNHEY and CDR2 SVGEGT.

The chain links TRBV11-3 to TRBJ2-5, with 7 bases matching TRBD2. CDR3 length: 13 amino acids. CDR1 is SGHNT and CDR2 is YENEEA in the germline V gene. V was pared by 1 base and J by 7 bases, with 3 bases of the junction left unmatched. The CDR3 DNA reads as TGTGCCAGCAGCTTAGTCCCGGGGGGGACCCAGTACTTC. Its protein product is CASSLVPGGTQYF.

In this sample, this clonotype turned up once. The chain has TRBV7-2 and TRBJ2-5; D not certain. The V gene lost 5 bases and the J gene lost 4 bases, with 11 bases spanning the gap. The CDR3 runs to 13 residues. The germline gives CDR1 SGHTA, CDR2 FQGNSA. The CDR3 DNA is TGTGCCAGCAGCCCACACTTAACAGAGACCCAGTACTTC. Translated: CASSPHLTETQYF.

This clonotype has more than one count but fewer than ten. The chain has TRBV20-1 and TRBJ2-3; no clear D gene. V lost 0 bases and J lost 10, with 11 bases in between. In germline, CDR1 is DFQATT, CDR2 SNEGSKA (reference sequence). The CDR3 covers 12 residues. The CDR3 here is CSAREQPLPQYF. The DNA for the CDR3 is TGCAGTGCTAGAGAGCAGCCCTTGCCGCAGTATTTT.